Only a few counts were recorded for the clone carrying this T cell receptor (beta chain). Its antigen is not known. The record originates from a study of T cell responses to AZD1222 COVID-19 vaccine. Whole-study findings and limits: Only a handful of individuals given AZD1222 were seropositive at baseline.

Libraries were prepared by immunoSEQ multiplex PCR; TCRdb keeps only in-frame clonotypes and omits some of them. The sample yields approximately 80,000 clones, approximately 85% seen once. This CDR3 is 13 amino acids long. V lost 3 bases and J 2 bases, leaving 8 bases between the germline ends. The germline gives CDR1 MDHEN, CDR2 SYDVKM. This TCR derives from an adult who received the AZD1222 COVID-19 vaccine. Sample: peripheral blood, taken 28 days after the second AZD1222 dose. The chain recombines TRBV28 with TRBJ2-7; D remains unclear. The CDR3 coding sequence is TGTGCCAGCAGTTTCGAGTTTCCCTACGAGCAGTACTTC. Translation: CASSFEFPYEQYF.